A selection of T cell receptor beta chains follows, all from one sample in a study of Ad26.COV2.S vaccination and SARS-CoV-2 variants. Profiling relied on immunoSEQ multiplex PCR, and the TCRdb table lists in-frame clones only, not all of them. The profile shows roughly 450,000 clones, 80% to 95% of them singletons. Material: peripheral blood, obtained in a trial of Ad26.COV2.S vaccine versus placebo. These TCRs come from a person aged 18-65 years who received the Ad26.COV2.S COVID-19 vaccine or a placebo. The CDR3 runs from the conserved cysteine through the conserved F or W. D genes are given only for firm matches. Where a row states a size, it is once, few, many or the class of an expanded clone; other rows omit it.

d_call cdr3_length j_call clone_size v_call cdr3_nt cdr3_aa
TRBD2 14 TRBJ2-1 . TRBV19 TGTGCCAGGATTCTAGCGGGAGGATACAATGAGCAGTTCTTC CARILAGGYNEQFF
. 15 TRBJ2-2 once TRBV7-3 TGTGCCAGCAGGGCGACGGGGAGGAACACCGGGGAGCTGTTTTTT CASRATGRNTGELFF
. 14 TRBJ1-1 . TRBV19 TGTGCCAGTACCCGTTGGGCAGGGGAGACTGAAGCTTTCTTT CASTRWAGETEAFF
. 16 TRBJ1-6 . TRBV6-6 TGTGCCAGCAGTTACTCGGGGGTTGCAGATAATTCACCCCTCCACTTT CASSYSGVADNSPLHF
TRBD2 17 TRBJ2-1 . TRBV5-8 TGTGCCAGCAGCTTGGGACTGGGCGGGAGCTCCTACAATGAGCAGTTCTTC CASSLGLGGSSYNEQFF
TRBD1 15 TRBJ2-5 . TRBV2 TGTGCCAGCCTTGGACAGGGTCAATGGGGAGAGACCCAGTACTTC CASLGQGQWGETQYF
. 15 TRBJ1-5 . TRBV6-6 TGTGCCAGCAGCCGATCCCAGGGACCAAATCAGCCCCAGCATTTT CASSRSQGPNQPQHF
TRBD2 19 TRBJ2-3 . TRBV7-9 TGTGCCAGCAGCTTCAAGGCTAAGACTAGCGGGAGGGCCGAAGATACGCAGTATTTT CASSFKAKTSGRAEDTQYF
. 11 TRBJ2-7 . TRBV6-5 TGTGCCAGCAGGTCCTCGGGTGAGCAGTACTTC CASRSSGEQYF
. 12 TRBJ2-7 . TRBV6-5 TGTGCCAGCACCGATGGGTCCTACGAGCAGTACTTC CASTDGSYEQYF
TRBD1 15 TRBJ1-1 . TRBV5-1 TGCGCCAGCAGCTTGACCGGGACAGTCGGCACTGAAGCTTTCTTT CASSLTGTVGTEAFF
. 14 TRBJ1-1 . TRBV5-8 TGTGCCAGCAGCTTTTATAGGGGAGGCCGTGAAGCTTTCTTT CASSFYRGGREAFF
TRBD1 16 TRBJ1-3 few TRBV4-3 TGCGCCAGCAGCCAAACCTCCGGGACAGGGGGAAACACCATATATTTT CASSQTSGTGGNTIYF
TRBD1 13 TRBJ1-2 . TRBV6-5 TGTGCCAGCAGTTACTCGACAGGGGATGGCTACACCTTC CASSYSTGDGYTF
. 14 TRBJ1-2 . TRBV7-3 TGTGCCAGCAGCCCTTCTGGGACAACCTATGGCTACACCTTC CASSPSGTTYGYTF
. 15 TRBJ2-1 once TRBV7-2 TGTGCCAGCAGCTTGGCCCACAACTCCTACAATGAGCAGTTCTTC CASSLAHNSYNEQFF
TRBD1 13 TRBJ2-7 . TRBV6-2/TRBV6-3 TGTGCCAGCAGATACGGACAGGGTGGCGAGCAGTACTTC CASRYGQGGEQYF
. 15 TRBJ2-7 . TRBV6-5 . CASSYSIVGQGIEYF
TRBD2 16 TRBJ2-2 . TRBV5-4 TGTGCCAGCAGCTTGGTGGGGACTACCGGAACCGGGGAGCTGTTTTTT CASSLVGTTGTGELFF
. 15 TRBJ1-2 . TRBV18 TGTGCCAGCTCACCACGGAAGGAGGCAAACTATGGCTACACCTTC CASSPRKEANYGYTF
. 15 TRBJ1-3 . TRBV4-1 TGCGCCAGCAGCCAAGATTCTCTAACTGGAAACACCATATATTTT CASSQDSLTGNTIYF
. 13 TRBJ1-1 . TRBV6-1 TGTGCCAGCAGTGAAGAAGGGGTTACTGAAGCTTTCTTT CASSEEGVTEAFF
TRBD2 14 TRBJ2-1 . TRBV29-1 TGCAGCGCTGGGACTAGCGGGAGGTACAATGAGCAGTTCTTC CSAGTSGRYNEQFF
. 12 TRBJ1-1 . TRBV12-3/TRBV12-4 TGTGCCAGCAGTTTCGGTGGAACTGAAGCTTTCTTT CASSFGGTEAFF
. 11 TRBJ1-1 few TRBV28 TGTGCCAGCAGTCCGCTGAGGGAAGCTTTCTTT CASSPLREAFF
. 13 TRBJ2-3 . TRBV29-1 TGCAGCGTTGGGGGTAGCTTGGAGGATACGCAGTATTTT CSVGGSLEDTQYF
. 17 TRBJ2-5 . TRBV14 TGTGCCAGCAGCCAATTGGGACTCGGGCTCTTCCAAGAGACCCAGTACTTC CASSQLGLGLFQETQYF
. 14 TRBJ1-5 few TRBV2 TGTGCCAGCAGTGAACAGGCTTGGGGCCAGCCCCAGCATTTT CASSEQAWGQPQHF
TRBD2 15 TRBJ2-3 . TRBV28 TGTGCCAGCGGTCCAACGGGAGGGAGCACAGATACGCAGTATTTT CASGPTGGSTDTQYF
TRBD2 15 TRBJ2-7 . TRBV5-4 TGTGCCAGCAGCGCGGGGACTAGCGGATCTTACGAGCAGTACTTC CASSAGTSGSYEQYF
TRBD1 15 TRBJ1-1 . TRBV18 TGTGCCAGCTCACCTAACCCCCCCGGGACAGAGAAAGCTTTCTTT CASSPNPPGTEKAFF
. 14 TRBJ2-1 . TRBV9 TGTGCCAGCAGCGTAGGCCTTGACTGGGATGAGCAGTTCTTC CASSVGLDWDEQFF
. 13 TRBJ2-1 . TRBV27 TGTGCCAGCACCGCGCCCCTTTACAATGAGCAGTTCTTC CASTAPLYNEQFF
. 13 TRBJ1-1 . TRBV29-1 TGCAGCGTTGTAAGGTCAGTGGGCACTGAAGCTTTCTTT CSVVRSVGTEAFF
. 16 TRBJ2-1 . TRBV6-2/TRBV6-3 TGTGCCAGCAGCTCCATGTTAGCGGCCCCATACAATGAGCAGTTCTTC CASSSMLAAPYNEQFF
. 13 TRBJ1-1 . TRBV7-3 TGTGCCAGCAGCCTCCAGGCGGGCACTGAAGCTTTCTTT CASSLQAGTEAFF
. 17 TRBJ2-5 . TRBV4-2 TGTGCCAGCAGCCAAGGAGGCTCTGTAACCCCCCAAGAGACCCAGTACTTC CASSQGGSVTPQETQYF
. 12 TRBJ2-1 . TRBV11-2 TGTGCCAGCAGCTTAGACCGTTTCGAGCAGTTCTTC CASSLDRFEQFF
. 15 TRBJ2-7 . TRBV9 TGTGCCAGCAGCGTACAAACCGGGACTCTCTACGAGCAGTACTTC CASSVQTGTLYEQYF
. 14 TRBJ2-2 . TRBV5-1 TGCGCCAGCAGCCCAGAGTCGAACACCGGGGAGCTGTTTTTT CASSPESNTGELFF
. 16 TRBJ2-5 . TRBV4-3 TGCGCCAGCAGCGTAGATAATGGGGGGCAGAGGGAGACCCAGTACTTC CASSVDNGGQRETQYF
TRBD1 19 TRBJ2-7 few TRBV19 TGTGCCAGTAGTAAGACCGGGACAGGGACGCTGGGCGGAACCTACGAGCAGTACTTC CASSKTGTGTLGGTYEQYF